The T cell receptor beta chain under discussion was sequenced for a study of OX40 agonist ivuxolimab in advanced cancers. About the study: Dose-escalation cases comprised hepatocellular carcinoma, melanoma, renal cell or head and neck cancer.

Broader study findings: Some nonresponders likewise displayed low normalized T-cell clonal expansion. CD8+ T cells averaged more expanded clones than CD4+.

The CDR3 runs to 18 residues. Germline V gene data show CDR1 as SGHTA and CDR2 as FQGTGA. Trimming cost V 5 bases and J 1 base, with 23 bases left between them. Data came from immunoSEQ multiplex PCR; TCRdb stores just in-frame clones and leaves some out. The profile shows some 73,000 clones, just over 85% of them singletons. This clone was observed a handful of times. Its antigen remains unknown. The sample carries other DNA sequences with the same CDR3. The V gene is TRBV7-3, the J gene TRBJ1-1, with D possibly being TRBD1 (6 bases). This receptor was identified in an adult with an advanced solid tumor such as melanoma, head and neck, liver or kidney cancer. The sequenced sample was CD4+ or CD8+ T cells sorted from blood, obtained in a trial of the OX40 agonist ivuxolimab. For the CDR3, the DNA is TGTGCCAGCAGCCAGCATATTCAGGGTGGGGGCGAGAACACTGAAGCTTTCTTT. Translated, it gives CASSQHIQGGGENTEAFF.